The source of this T cell receptor (beta chain) is a study of shared clonotypes between healthy human individuals. An even split of each subset's genomic DNA across several immunoSEQ plates was performed. This table comes from immunoSEQ multiplex PCR, and its TCRdb copy is limited to in-frame clones, with some not included. The table lists more than 1 million clones, more than 75% of them singletons. Germline V lookup: CDR1 LNHNV, CDR2 YYDKDF (reference sequence). V trimming: 0 bases; J trimming: 1 base; junction bases outside the gene matches: 14. This CDR3 region has 20 residues. This clone was counted ten times or more.

The clonotype comes from a young man in good health. Some clones in this sample may be carry-over from other donors' samples. The sequenced sample consisted of memory CD4+ T cells from PBMCs. The subset: CD45RA-negative fraction. The V gene is TRBV15, the J gene TRBJ2-4, with TRBD2 matching 8 bases. The CDR3 DNA is TGTGCCACCAGCAGAGATCAGGAAGGCACGGGAGGGCGGGCCAAAAACATTCAGTACTTC. It yields the protein CATSRDQEGTGGRAKNIQYF.